This entry features one T cell receptor beta chain sequence. These data come from a study of blood T cell repertoires in COVID-19. In the study's own analysis: Estimation of nucleated cell counts was performed using reference gene primer amplification. The protocol was immunoSEQ multiplex PCR, while the TCRdb copy is restricted to in-frame clones and leaves out a portion. V and J calls and clone size are those listed in that table; D and trimming were worked out from the DNA. The sample lists fewer than 250,000 clones, around nine tenths occurring once. Trimming at V came to 5 bases and at J to 5 bases, leaving 16 bases not matched to a gene. The CDR3 runs to 17 residues. Germline values: CDR1 MNHEY, CDR2 SMNVEV (reference sequence).

This clonotype was obtained from an older woman who had recovered from COVID-19. The chain links TRBV27 to TRBJ2-7; 9 bases are shared with TRBD1. Specimen: peripheral blood. Written as DNA, the CDR3 is TGTGCCAGCAGTCCACCTCCCGGGACAGGGATTAAAAACGAGCAGTACTTC. It yields the protein CASSPPPGTGIKNEQYF.